This T cell receptor beta chain was recorded in a study of breast tumors, draining lymph nodes, adjacent tissues. This CDR3 has 16 amino acids. Germline V lookup: CDR1 ENHRY, CDR2 SYGVKD. Trimming took 6 bases from V and 8 from J; bases not matched to a gene: 15. Axillary draining lymph nodes of breast cancer patients supplied the node samples. Findings of the study overall: Tumor T cell lymph node origin was a supported hypothesis, not proven.

Comments on this clonotype: Antigen unknown.

From the multiplex PCR reads, TCRdb called clonotypes with MiXCR, one entry per CDR3 protein. This table holds approximately 150,000 distinct CDR3 sequences, around a third found once. This TCR was recovered from a female donor with breast cancer. Some clones in this sample may be carry-over from other donors' samples. Sequenced: axillary lymph node tissue. V and J are TRBV10-3 and TRBJ2-3, with 9 positions matching TRBD1. This CDR3 reads CAISLQKGTGGGTQYF. CDR3 DNA sequence: TGTGCCATCAGCTTACAAAAAGGAACAGGGGGCGGTACGCAGTATTTT.